These T cell receptor beta chains were read from a single sample in a study of cytomegalovirus exposure and HLA in healthy donors. The repertoire was sequenced with immunoSEQ multiplex PCR; TCRdb's copy has only in-frame clones and lacks some. The sample holds 170,000 or so clones; more than 60% are singletons and the top ten take 3.7%. The specimen sequenced was PBMCs. Receptors originate from an older woman in good health and CMV-seropositive. Each CDR3 is given with its conserved first and last residue. The order of the fields is D gene, clone size, CDR3 length, V gene, J gene, CDR3 DNA, CDR3 protein. The D gene is left open where the match is weak. Clone sizes are given selectively: once, few, many, or a class where the clone is expanded.

NA,NA,15,TRBV9,TRBJ2-3,TGTGCCAGCAGCTCCGGACAGAGTAGCACAGCTACGCAGTATTTT,CASSSGQSSTATQYF
NA,once,21,TRBV1,TRBJ2-5,TGCACCAGCAGCCGACCGGGACTAGCGGGAGGATTACTTTTTTCAAAGGAGACCCAGTACTTC,CTSSRPGLAGGLLFSKETQYF
NA,NA,14,TRBV7-3,TRBJ2-5,TGTGCCAGCAGCTTCGGCCTCCAGGGAGAGACCCAGTACTTC,CASSFGLQGETQYF
TRBD2,NA,13,TRBV27,TRBJ2-7,TGTGCCAGCAGTTTCAGTACGGGGGGGGTGCAGTACTTC,CASSFSTGGVQYF
TRBD1,NA,16,TRBV28,TRBJ2-7,TGTGCCAGCAGTTTATTAGGGGGCAGGGGGCCTGGGGAGCAGTACTTC,CASSLLGGRGPGEQYF
TRBD1,NA,16,TRBV7-3,TRBJ2-2,TGTGCCAGCAGCTTCGCCGGGACAGCGAACACCGGGGAGCTGTTTTTT,CASSFAGTANTGELFF
TRBD1,NA,14,TRBV2,TRBJ2-7,TGTGCCAACCTTGACAGGGAAGCTTCCTACGAGCAGTACTTC,CANLDREASYEQYF
TRBD2,NA,16,TRBV4-1,TRBJ2-7,TGCGCCAGCAGCCACCCCGGTAGCGGGGCCTCCTACGAGCAGTACTTC,CASSHPGSGASYEQYF
NA,once,12,TRBV30,TRBJ2-5,TGTGCCTGGAGTGTACGGTCAGAGACCCAGTACTTC,CAWSVRSETQYF
TRBD1,NA,16,TRBV7-3,TRBJ2-4,TGTGCCAGCAGTCCCACAGGGGGCGCGGGTGGAGACATTCAGTACTTC,CASSPTGGAGGDIQYF